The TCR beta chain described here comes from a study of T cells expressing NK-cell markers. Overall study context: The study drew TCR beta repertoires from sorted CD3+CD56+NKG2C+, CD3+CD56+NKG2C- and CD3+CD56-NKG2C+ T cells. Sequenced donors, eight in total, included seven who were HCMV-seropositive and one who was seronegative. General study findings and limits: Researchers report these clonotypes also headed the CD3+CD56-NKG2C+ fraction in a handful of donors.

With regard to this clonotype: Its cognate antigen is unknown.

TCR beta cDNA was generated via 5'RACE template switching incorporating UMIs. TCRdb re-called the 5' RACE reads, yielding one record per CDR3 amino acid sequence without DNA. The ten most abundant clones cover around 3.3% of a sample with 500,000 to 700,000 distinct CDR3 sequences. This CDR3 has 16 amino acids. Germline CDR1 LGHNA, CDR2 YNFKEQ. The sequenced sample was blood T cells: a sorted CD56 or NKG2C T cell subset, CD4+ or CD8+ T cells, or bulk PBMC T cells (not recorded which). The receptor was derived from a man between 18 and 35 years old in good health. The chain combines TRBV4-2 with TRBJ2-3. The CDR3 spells CASSLNRGGGTDTQYF.